These 10 T cell receptor beta chains were all obtained from the same sample, sequenced in a study of T cells in Graves' hyperthyroidism and ophthalmopathy. TCR beta CDR3 sequences were amplified from RNA transcripts. The HTBI primer set served for first-round RT-PCR of the TCR CDR3. MiXCR was run by TCRdb on the multiplex PCR reads, yielding one entry per CDR3 protein. Among about 280,000 distinct CDR3 sequences listed, less than 30% were seen once. The sequenced sample was blood. All receptors derive from a man between 40 and 49 years old with Graves' hyperthyroidism that later progressed to Graves' ophthalmopathy.

At least ten counts were recorded for this clonotype. The rearrangement uses TRBV5-6 and TRBJ1-5; D remains unclear. The germline V gene has CDR1 SGHDT and CDR2 YYEEEE. The CDR3 contains 13 residues. The V gene lost 4 bases and the J gene lost 5 bases, with 10 bases spanning the gap. This CDR3 reads CASSLGSDQPQHF. CDR3 nucleotides: TGTGCCAGCAGCCTTGGGTCCGATCAGCCCCAGCATTTT.

This clonotype was recorded at least ten times. The J gene is TRBJ2-5, the V gene TRBV28; D is uncertain. CDR1 and CDR2 from the germline V gene are MDHEN and SYDVKM. This CDR3 contains 14 residues. Trimming removed 5 bases from V and 2 bases from J, with 12 bases in between. The CDR3 sequence is CASSTTYEQETQYF. The CDR3 bases are TGTGCCAGCAGTACTACCTACGAACAAGAGACCCAGTACTTC.

There are a few counts of this clonotype. The chain joins TRBV6-1 to TRBJ2-2, with TRBD2 matching 11 bases. CDR1 is MNHNS, CDR2 SASEGT, per germline. Trimming took 8 bases from V and 2 from J; bases not matched to a gene: 4. The CDR3 covers 15 residues. The CDR3 here is CASEGLAGNTGELFF. The CDR3 DNA sequence: TGTGCCAGCGAAGGACTAGCGGGTAACACCGGGGAGCTGTTTTTT.

This clonotype was seen at least ten times. The genes are TRBV20-1 and TRBJ2-7; 9 nucleotides line up with TRBD1. The V gene end was trimmed by 7 bases and the J gene end by 6 bases; junction bases not matched to a gene: 13. CDR1 and CDR2 (germline): DFQATT, SNEGSKA (reference sequence). The CDR3 is 14 residues long. CDR3 sequence reads: CSVATGTGMSEQYF. The DNA for the CDR3 is TGCAGTGTTGCGACCGGGACAGGGATGTCCGAGCAGTACTTC.

The chain recombines TRBV20-1 with TRBJ2-7, with 11 bases lining up with TRBD2. V was pared by 3 bases and J by 4 bases, with 8 bases of the junction left unmatched. Germline V CDR1 and CDR2: DFQATT, SNEGSKA (reference sequence). The CDR3 runs to 15 residues. CDR3 region: CSASGTSGGYYEQYF. CDR3 DNA: TGCAGTGCTAGCGGAACTAGCGGGGGATATTACGAGCAGTACTTC.

The V and J genes are TRBV7-2 and TRBJ2-7, with 7 nucleotides matching TRBD2. V shed 3 bases, J shed 2 bases, and the junction held 4 bases outside the gene matches. This CDR3 has 14 amino acids. The germline gives CDR1 SGHTA, CDR2 FQGNSA. The CDR3 reads CASSLRGSTYEQYF. Written as DNA, the CDR3 is TGTGCCAGCAGCTTGCGGGGGTCTACCTACGAGCAGTACTTC.

Many counts were recorded for this clonotype. The V and J genes are TRBV2 and TRBJ1-1; no clear D gene. The length of the CDR3 is 13 residues. CDR1 is SNHLY, CDR2 FYNNEI, per germline. Trimming removed 6 bases from V and 1 base from J, with 9 bases in between. In DNA form, the CDR3 reads TGTGCCAGCAGATCGGAGAAGAACACTGAAGCTTTCTTT. Translated: CASRSEKNTEAFF.

The chain is built from TRBV6-1 and TRBJ1-1; D uncertain. Germline CDR1 reads MNHNS; CDR2 reads SASEGT. The V and J ends lost 7 bases and 4 bases respectively, with 16 bases between them. The CDR3 loop spans 14 amino acids. CDR3: CASIEPGRATEAFF. The CDR3, as DNA: TGTGCCAGCATAGAGCCGGGGAGGGCCACTGAAGCTTTCTTT.

This clonotype appeared many times. The rearrangement links TRBV29-1 to TRBJ2-7, with 7 bases identical to TRBD2. Germline lookup yields CDR1 SQVTM and CDR2 ANQGSEA. V lost 4 bases and J lost 4; bases outside the gene matches: 4. The CDR3 runs 12 residues. Here the CDR3 DNA reads TGCAGCGTTGGGACTAGTATTTACGAGCAGTACTTC. Encoded protein: CSVGTSIYEQYF.

This clonotype has a count of ten or more. The rearrangement joins TRBV11-1 to TRBJ2-7, with 7 bases lining up with TRBD2. CDR1 SGHAT and CDR2 FQDESV come from the germline V gene (reference sequence). This CDR3 has 16 amino acids. With V trimmed by 6 bases and J by 3 bases, 14 bases remained unmatched. CDR3 protein: CASRASFGREDYEQYF. The CDR3, as DNA: TGTGCCAGCAGAGCAAGTTTTGGACGGGAGGACTACGAGCAGTACTTC.